A selection of T cell receptor beta chains follows, all from one sample in a study of a mutant IDH1 vaccine in newly diagnosed glioma. The antigens for these receptors are not known. The protocol was immunoSEQ multiplex PCR, while the TCRdb copy is restricted to in-frame clones and leaves out a portion. This sample has approximately 33,000 clones, with roughly 82% found just once. Sequenced material: PBMCs, taken from a glioma patient whose treatment included an IDH1 peptide vaccine. The receptors derive from a man aged 40-49 years with glioma. Both conserved end residues are part of each CDR3.

TRBV9	TRBJ1-1	CASSVVQGNTEAFF
TRBV4-2	TRBJ2-7	CASSQEASPGSPAEQYF
TRBV27	TRBJ1-2	CASSFDRDKVYGYTF
TRBV2	TRBJ1-2	CASTTVSGGYGYTF
TRBV7-6	TRBJ2-5	CASSLVQKETQYF
TRBV6-5	TRBJ1-1	CASRDRGGTEAFF
TRBV10-1	TRBJ2-1	CASPYNEQFF
TRBV5-1	TRBJ2-3	CASSQQSGTDTQYF
TRBV6-4	TRBJ2-2	CASSDSIALGNTGELFF
TRBV4-1	TRBJ1-1	CASSQDFRGQDSSGAFF
TRBV11-2	TRBJ2-3	CASSTRTDTQYF
TRBV6-5	TRBJ1-5	CASSETNNQPQHF
TRBV7-6	TRBJ2-3	CASSEYRTDTQYF
TRBV7-7	TRBJ1-2	CASSLWGAVYGYTF
TRBV2	TRBJ1-1	CASSAIRGNTEAFF
TRBV2	TRBJ1-5	CASSRDRGYQPQHF
TRBV4-1	TRBJ2-1	CASSKGASGGSYNEQFF
TRBV6-6	TRBJ2-5	CASSTKGTQYF
TRBV7-2	TRBJ2-7	CASSLRDRDKSYF
TRBV6-5	TRBJ2-7	CASSYSTGGEQYF
TRBV9	TRBJ2-5	CASSPGAGVQETQYF
TRBV19	TRBJ1-2	CASSPGTAFYGYTF
TRBV5-8	TRBJ2-7	CASSAPVGVYEQYF
TRBV5-4	TRBJ1-4	CASSLAGQSRNEKLFF
TRBV29-1	TRBJ2-1	CSTATGPQGRVHEQFF
TRBV10-3	TRBJ1-2	CAITPTPGGSYGYTF
TRBV6-1	TRBJ1-2	CASSELRGYGYTF
TRBV15	TRBJ1-2	CATSRDRASSYGYTF
TRBV29-1	TRBJ2-1	CSVVSSNEQFF
TRBV19	TRBJ2-6	CASSDPGGSTSGANVLTF
TRBV30	TRBJ1-2	CAWTFSYGYTF
TRBV11-2	TRBJ2-7	CASSLGSSPDYEQYF
TRBV6-1	TRBJ2-1	CASSDLTGGNNEQFF
TRBV6-1	TRBJ2-1	CATGDHNNEQFF
TRBV6-5	TRBJ2-7	CASSYTGSLLYEQYF
TRBV19	TRBJ2-7	CASSMRQGQTYEQYF
TRBV7-8	TRBJ1-2	CASSLGNRVGHGYTF
TRBV7-9	TRBJ2-1	CASRLGLVNEQFF
TRBV6-1	TRBJ2-2	CASSALLAEVGTGELFF
TRBV5-5	TRBJ2-5	CASSLGSGTAQETQYF
TRBV19	TRBJ1-2	CASSRQGVGGYTF
TRBV4-1	TRBJ1-3	CASSQEQPLSGNTIYF
TRBV5-6	TRBJ2-1	CASSLRGPDEQFF
TRBV7-2	TRBJ2-4	CASSFRPRGQNIQYF
TRBV11-2	TRBJ1-2	CASRGARGLGGYTF
TRBV19	TRBJ1-2	CASRRDRGKFYGYTF